This TCR beta chain was obtained from a study of vaccination and CD4 T cells after COVID-19. Looking at the study overall: The authors gave control cultures a CEFX pool, an HIV-1 Nef pool, or no peptide.

Noted treatment: approximately 10-day PBMC culture with coronavirus spike peptide pools or control peptides (ViraFEST assay). The ViraFEST method relied on peptide pools to expand antigen-specific T cells, followed by TCR sequencing. Spanning March to December 2020, the positive PCR dates came before US Alpha, Beta and Delta variants. On this clonotype: The antigen is undetermined.

From germline, CDR1 is DFQATT and CDR2 SNEGSKA (reference sequence). The CDR3 totals 15 residues. V lost 2 bases and J lost 1, with 14 bases in between. Study outcomes and limitations: For SARS-CoV-2-reactive clonotypes, the median went from about 20 to 38, a nonsignificant increase.

Sequenced with the Oncomine TCR Beta short-read assay was DNA taken from cultured CD4+ T cells. One entry per CDR3 protein results from TCRdb running MiXCR on the PCR reads. The table has 10,000 to 15,000 distinct CDR3 sequences, around 42% seen once. Specimen: CD4+ T cells from blood, cultured in vitro, collected before SARS-CoV-2 vaccination. The receptor was derived from a human donor who had recovered from COVID-19. The J gene is TRBJ1-1, the V gene TRBV20-1; tentatively, D is TRBD1 (6 bases). CDR3 nucleotide sequence: TGCAGTGCTAGAAGGACAGCCGGGTGGAACACTGAAGCTTTCTTT. Protein product: CSARRTAGWNTEAFF.